The source of this T cell receptor (beta chain) is a study of cytomegalovirus exposure and HLA in healthy donors. For this clone: Its antigen is undetermined.

J lost 5 bases, V lost 2 bases, and 10 bases had no gene match. The CDR3 is 16 amino acids. The V gene's germline CDR1 is MNHEY and CDR2 SVGAGI. Data came from immunoSEQ multiplex PCR; TCRdb stores just in-frame clones and leaves some out. The repertoire consists of 130,000 or so clones, with about nine tenths occurring once and the leading ten covering about 3%. Whole-study results and caveats: Among the CMV-associated chains, three were confirmed in vitro as specific for CMV antigens. The listing of 160 or so TCR beta chains classed them as cytomegalovirus-associated. Most TCR sequences proved rare, with some public TCRs found in many donors.

The V gene is TRBV6-5, the J gene TRBJ2-5, with TRBD2 identical over 8 bases. Sequencing input: PBMCs. The source of this sequence is a man between 25 and 39 years old in good health and CMV-seronegative. CDR3 region: CASSYGTSGRGETQYF. Written as DNA, the CDR3 is TGTGCCAGCAGTTACGGTACTAGCGGAAGGGGGGAGACCCAGTACTTC.